These 23 T cell receptor beta chains came from one sample sequenced in a study of T cell responses to AZD1222 COVID-19 vaccine. Assay: immunoSEQ multiplex PCR; the TCRdb copy retains only in-frame clones and omits some. The top ten clones hold 1.5% to 2% of a sample with about 150,000 clones, 80% to 90% of them seen once. The sample here was peripheral blood, taken on day 0 of AZD1222 vaccination. The source is an adult in good health.

V usage is TRBV24-1 and J usage is TRBJ1-5, with D uncertain. The CDR3 contains 14 residues. Looked up from germline, CDR1 is KGHDR and CDR2 is SFDVKD. Trimming left V 5 bases short and J 3 bases short, with 10 bases between. Written as DNA, the CDR3 is TGTGCCACCAGTGCGTCAGGTTTCAATCAGCCCCAGCATTTT. Residues: CATSASGFNQPQHF.

This sequence joins TRBV7-9 and TRBJ1-1, with D tentatively TRBD1 (5 bases). Germline CDR1 is SEHNR and CDR2 is FQNEAQ (reference sequence). V was trimmed by 3 bases and J by 10 bases, leaving 15 bases between them. The CDR3 runs to 13 residues. The CDR3 reads CASSFGHRSGAFF. The CDR3 DNA is TGTGCCAGCAGCTTCGGACACAGGTCTGGAGCTTTCTTT.

This chain's CDR3 is CASSLAQTGSGEAFF. The DNA of the CDR3 is TGCGCCAGCAGCTTGGCCCAGACAGGGTCGGGTGAAGCTTTCTTT. V and J are TRBV5-1 and TRBJ1-1, with 7 bases matching TRBD1. J was trimmed by 7 bases and V by 0 bases; bases with no gene match: 9. There are 15 residues in the CDR3. The germline V gene has CDR1 SGHRS and CDR2 YFSETQ.

This clone was counted a single time. The chain recombines TRBV5-4 with TRBJ1-6, with D unclear. CDR1 SGHNT and CDR2 YYREEE come from the germline V gene (reference sequence). CDR3 size: 15 residues. The V end was cut by 2 bases, the J end by 8 bases, with 14 bases between. The CDR3 here is CASSLGGTNYSPLHF. CDR3 bases: TGTGCCAGCAGCTTAGGAGGAACAAATTATTCACCCCTCCACTTT.

V gene TRBV18 combines with J gene TRBJ2-1; TRBD2 aligns across 10 bases. Germline values: CDR1 KGHSH, CDR2 LQKENI. The V and J ends lost 3 bases and 7 bases, in that order; junction bases with no gene match: 9. The CDR3 extends over 16 amino acids. CDR3 in amino acids: CASSPVQREGRNEQFF. DNA of the CDR3: TGTGCCAGCTCACCGGTACAGCGGGAGGGCAGAAATGAGCAGTTCTTC.

The gene calls are TRBV6-4 and TRBJ1-5; a weak D match, TRBD1 (5 bases). Looked up from germline, CDR1 is MRHNA and CDR2 is SNTAGT. V was clipped by 0 bases and J by 5 bases, with 8 bases between them. This CDR3 is 14 amino acids long. The CDR3 DNA reads TGTGCCAGCAGTGACTCCAGGGTCCATCAGCCCCAGCATTTT. Amino acid sequence: CASSDSRVHQPQHF.

The rearrangement uses TRBV19 and TRBJ1-4; D may be TRBD1 (6 bases). Germline V lookup: CDR1 LNHDA, CDR2 SQIVND (reference sequence). V lost 7 bases and J lost 0, with 21 bases in between. CDR3 length: 18 residues. CDR3 DNA sequence: TGTGCCAGTACCCCACAGGGAAGGTCGGTAGCAACTAATGAAAAACTGTTTTTT. Its translation: CASTPQGRSVATNEKLFF.

CDR3 DNA: TGTGCCAGCAGCAATCAGGGGTGGGCCGGGGAGCTGTTTTTT. Protein product: CASSNQGWAGELFF. The V call is TRBV9, the J call TRBJ2-2; D might be TRBD1 (6 bases). Between the trimmed V and J ends, which lost 4 bases and 6 bases, there was a span of 13 bases. The length of the CDR3 is 14 residues. Germline loops: CDR1 SGDLS, CDR2 YYNGEE.

This clone has just one count. V is TRBV28 and J is TRBJ1-1; D is possibly TRBD1 (5 bases). The CDR3 covers 17 residues. V was pared by 5 bases and J by 2 bases, with 21 bases between. Germline V gene data show CDR1 as MDHEN and CDR2 as SYDVKM. CDR3 in amino acids: CASSRGPGERANTEAFF. CDR3 bases: TGTGCCAGCAGTCGAGGTCCGGGGGAGAGGGCTAACACTGAAGCTTTCTTT.

The J gene is TRBJ1-5, the V gene TRBV14; D gene unclear. This CDR3 contains 13 residues. Per germline, CDR1 SGHDN and CDR2 FVKESK. V shed 5 bases and J shed 3 bases, with 8 bases lying between them. The CDR3 DNA reads as TGTGCCAGCAGCTGGCAGGCCAATCAGCCCCAGCATTTT. Its translation is CASSWQANQPQHF.

This clone turned up a few times. The chain carries TRBV6-5 and TRBJ2-2; no firm D call. The V gene's germline CDR1 is MNHEY and CDR2 SVGAGI. Trimming took off 0 bases at V and 5 bases at J, with 10 bases between the two ends. This CDR3 has 15 residues. The CDR3 region is CASSYSTVRTGELFF. The CDR3 region has the DNA TGTGCCAGCAGTTACTCTACAGTTAGGACCGGGGAGCTGTTTTTT.

V is TRBV7-3 and J is TRBJ2-3; D might be TRBD2 (6 bases). Germline V gene sequence: CDR1 SGHTA, CDR2 FQGTGA. The CDR3 covers 15 residues. V lost 1 base to trimming and J lost 6 bases, with 14 bases between them. CDR3 amino acids: CASSLIGRGGDTQYF. CDR3 in DNA: TGTGCCAGCAGCTTAATTGGTAGGGGAGGTGATACGCAGTATTTT.

V is TRBV7-3 and J is TRBJ1-1; D not certain. V was trimmed by 6 bases and J by 1 base, leaving 6 bases between them. CDR3 length: 12 residues. Germline CDR1 SGHTA, CDR2 FQGTGA. The CDR3 protein is CASSQGNTEAFF. The CDR3 bases are TGTGCCAGCAGTCAAGGGAACACTGAAGCTTTCTTT.

The CDR3 reads CASSPPATSGALGTQYF. The CDR3 nucleotides are TGTGCCAGCAGCCCCCCGGCCACTAGCGGGGCGTTGGGGACCCAGTACTTC. The chain is built from TRBV5-4 and TRBJ2-5; TRBD2 matches 10 bases. J gave up 7 bases and V 4 bases, and 16 bases lay outside the gene matches. The CDR3 is 17 amino acids. Germline assignment: CDR1 SGHNT and CDR2 YYREEE (reference sequence).

This sequence joins TRBV7-8 and TRBJ1-1; D is ambiguous. CDR1 is SGHVS and CDR2 is FQNEAQ in the germline V gene. V lost 3 bases to trimming and J lost 1 base, with 6 bases between them. CDR3 length: 13 residues. CDR3 amino acids: CASSLFTNTEAFF. CDR3 coding DNA: TGTGCCAGCAGCTTGTTTACGAACACTGAAGCTTTCTTT.

This chain connects TRBV6-2 or TRBV6-3 to TRBJ2-7; D is uncertain. The germline CDR1 and CDR2 sequences are MNHEY and SVGEGT. CDR3 length: 16 amino acids. Trimming pared 5 bases from V and 0 bases from J, leaving 17 bases between. CDR3 bases: TGTGCCAGCAGTGGGTCTGGCGCCAGCAGCTCCTACGAGCAGTACTTC. Protein: CASSGSGASSSYEQYF.

The chain employs TRBV6-5 and TRBJ1-2, with D unclear. This CDR3 region has 13 residues. The ends were cut back, 6 bases at V and 4 bases at J, with 12 bases in the middle. Germline V CDR1 and CDR2: MNHEY, SVGAGI. CDR3 sequence (DNA): TGTGCCAGCAGGGCTGAACAGAGCTATGGCTACACCTTC. Translated: CASRAEQSYGYTF.

The V gene is TRBV28, the J gene TRBJ1-1, with no clear D. CDR3 length: 12 residues. Trimming removed 5 bases from V and 0 bases from J, with 4 bases in between. In germline, CDR1 is MDHEN, CDR2 SYDVKM. CDR3 bases: TGTGCCAGCAGTCATCTGAACACTGAAGCTTTCTTT. Protein product: CASSHLNTEAFF. Complete variable domain (other parts from reference TRBV28 and TRBJ1-1): DVKVTQSSRYLVKRTGEKVFLECVQDMDHENMFWYRQDPGLGLRLIYFSYDVKMKEKGDIPEGYSVSREKKERFSLILESASTNQTSMYLCASSHLNTEAFFGQGTRLTVV.

This chain links TRBV6-2 or TRBV6-3 with TRBJ2-1; D unclear. The CDR3 has 13 residues. Germline loops: CDR1 MNHEY, CDR2 SVGEGT. Trimming shortened V by 6 bases and J by 3 bases, and 9 bases separated the two germline ends. The CDR3 here is CASSPSSYNEQFF. Here the CDR3 DNA reads TGTGCCAGCAGCCCTTCTAGCTACAATGAGCAGTTCTTC.

This sequence joins TRBV7-9 and TRBJ1-4, with 7 bases identical to TRBD1. Germline CDR1 is SEHNR and CDR2 is FQNEAQ (reference sequence). The CDR3 consists of 14 residues. V was pared by 5 bases and J by 7 bases, with 7 bases of the junction left unmatched. The CDR3 DNA reads as TGTGCCAGCAGCCCCCCCGGGGACAGTGAAAAACTGTTTTTT. This gives the protein CASSPPGDSEKLFF.

This clone was detected ten times or more. The chain combines TRBV27 with TRBJ2-4; D gene unclear. V lost 4 bases and J 3 bases, leaving 4 bases between the germline ends. CDR3 length equals 12 residues. CDR1 and CDR2 (germline): MNHEY, SMNVEV (reference sequence). CDR3 DNA: TGTGCCAGCAGTTCATACAAAAACATTCAGTACTTC. Translating it yields CASSSYKNIQYF.

CDR3 amino acids: CASSRQGRSNQPQHF. CDR3 DNA: TGTGCCAGCTCTCGCCAGGGACGGAGCAATCAGCCCCAGCATTTT. The chain has TRBV18 and TRBJ1-5; D might be TRBD1 (5 bases). The length of the CDR3 is 15 residues. Trimming pared 6 bases from V and 1 base from J, leaving 13 bases between. Per the germline V gene, CDR1 is KGHSH and CDR2 is LQKENI.

V and J are TRBV7-2 and TRBJ1-1; no reliable D call. The CDR3 consists of 15 residues. Looked up from germline, CDR1 is SGHTA and CDR2 is FQGNSA. Deletions cut 1 base from V and 8 bases from J, with 17 bases between. The CDR3 region has the DNA TGTGCCAGCAGCTTAGTATGGGCGACTCTAGACGAAGCTTTCTTT. Translated, it gives CASSLVWATLDEAFF.